The clone carrying this TCR beta chain was recorded many times. This sample is drawn from a study of blood T cells in healthy people across ages. With 0 bases removed from V and 5 bases from J, the gap between germline ends came to 11 bases. This CDR3 is built from 14 residues. CDR1 and CDR2 from the germline V gene are DFQATT and SNEGSKA (reference sequence). Using a J-beta primer mix together with a sample-barcoded 5' primer, a second PCR was run for roughly 6 to 12 cycles. Each CDR3 protein is one row after TCRdb ran MiXCR on the 5' RACE reads. The sample holds roughly 680,000 distinct CDR3 sequences, 20% to 25% seen once.

This sequence was found in a man between 65 and 85 years old in good health. The sample was blood. This rearrangement joins TRBV20-1 to TRBJ2-1; no clear D. The CDR3 nucleotides are TGCAGTGCTAGAGATCTGCTCGGACACAATGAGCAGTTCTTC. It specifies CSARDLLGHNEQFF.